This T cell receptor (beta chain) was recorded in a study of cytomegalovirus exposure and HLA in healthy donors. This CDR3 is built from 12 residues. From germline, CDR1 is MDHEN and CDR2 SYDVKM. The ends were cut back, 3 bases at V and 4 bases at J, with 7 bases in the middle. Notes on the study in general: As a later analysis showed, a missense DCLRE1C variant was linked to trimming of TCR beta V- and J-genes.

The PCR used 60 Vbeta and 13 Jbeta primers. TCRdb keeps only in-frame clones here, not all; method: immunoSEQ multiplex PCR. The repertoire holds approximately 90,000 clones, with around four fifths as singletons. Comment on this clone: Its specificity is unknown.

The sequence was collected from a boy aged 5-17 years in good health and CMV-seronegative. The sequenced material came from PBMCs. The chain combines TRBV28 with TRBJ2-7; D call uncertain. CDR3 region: CASSLSRYEQYF. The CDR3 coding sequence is TGTGCCAGCAGTTTGTCCAGATACGAGCAGTACTTC.